The 25 T cell receptor beta chains in this list originate from one sample, sequenced in a study of T cell clonotyping in hematopoietic cell transplantation. The assay was immunoSEQ multiplex PCR, and TCRdb's table has in-frame clones only and misses some. Of 9,000 to 15,000 clones listed, approximately 89% were seen once; the top ten hold nearly 4%. The sequenced sample was peripheral blood mononuclear cells. The receptors were gathered from a human donor who either received an allogeneic hematopoietic cell transplant for a myeloid malignancy or was a related donor (not recorded which). Some clones in this sample may be carry-over from other donors' samples.

The gene calls are TRBV7-6 and TRBJ2-7; 10 bases are shared with TRBD1. Per the germline V gene, CDR1 is SGHVS and CDR2 is FNYEAQ. This CDR3 spans 16 amino acids. V gave up 4 bases and J gave up 2 bases; unmatched junction bases: 8. CDR3 sequence: CASSSGTGEFPYEQYF. The CDR3 coding sequence is TGTGCCAGCAGCTCGGGGACAGGGGAGTTCCCCTACGAGCAGTACTTC. Combining the CDR3 with reference TRBV7-6 and TRBJ2-7 gives the whole variable domain GAGVSQSPRYKVTKRGQDVALRCDPISGHVSLYWYRQALGQGPEFLTYFNYEAQQDKSGLPNDRFSAERPEGSISTLTIQRTEQRDSAMYRCASSSGTGEFPYEQYFGPGTRLTVT.

The chain combines TRBV7-9 with TRBJ2-5; D is perhaps TRBD2 (5 bases). The CDR3 is 16 residues long. Looked up from germline, CDR1 is SEHNR and CDR2 is FQNEAQ (reference sequence). Trimming pared 4 bases from V and 1 base from J, leaving 16 bases between. The CDR3 loop reads CASSSSGKKRQETQYF. DNA for the CDR3: TGTGCCAGCAGCTCCTCCGGGAAAAAGCGCCAAGAGACCCAGTACTTC.

This clone was observed a single time. V and J are TRBV6-6 and TRBJ1-2, with no clear D. The CDR3 runs 13 residues. The germline CDR1 and CDR2 sequences are MNHNY and SVGAGI (reference sequence). V lost 4 bases, J lost 4 bases, and 10 bases lay in between. The CDR3 nucleotides are TGTGCCAGCAGTTTAGGCCCAATCTATGGCTACACCTTC. It specifies CASSLGPIYGYTF.

The gene calls are TRBV6-1 and TRBJ1-1; D gene ambiguous. Between the trimmed V and J ends, which lost 2 bases and 1 base, there was a span of 5 bases. The CDR3 runs 13 residues. Per the germline V gene, CDR1 is MNHNS and CDR2 is SASEGT. This CDR3 is CASSEWRNTEAFF. CDR3 coding DNA: TGTGCCAGCAGTGAATGGAGGAACACTGAAGCTTTCTTT.

This sequence joins TRBV5-1 and TRBJ2-7, with TRBD1 matching 7 bases. The CDR3 spans 14 residues. V lost 2 bases, J lost 4 bases, and 6 bases stayed unmatched. Germline V gene sequence: CDR1 SGHRS, CDR2 YFSETQ. In DNA form, the CDR3 reads TGCGCCAGCAGCTTAGGGGGCAGGGATTACGAGCAGTACTTC. Translating gives CASSLGGRDYEQYF.

The rearrangement uses TRBV19 and TRBJ1-5; D not resolved. The CDR3 sequence is 14 residues long. V was trimmed by 5 bases and J by 2 bases, leaving 10 bases between them. Germline-derived CDR1 and CDR2 are LNHDA and SQIVND (reference sequence). The CDR3, as DNA: TGTGCCAGTAGTTTACGACCCGGCAATCAGCCCCAGCATTTT. Its translation: CASSLRPGNQPQHF.

CDR3 residues: CASSPAGLQETQYF. The CDR3 nucleotides are TGCGCCAGCAGCCCGGCGGGACTCCAAGAGACCCAGTACTTC. V gene TRBV5-1 combines with J gene TRBJ2-5, with D perhaps TRBD2 (6 bases). The germline gives CDR1 SGHRS, CDR2 YFSETQ. Trimming removed 4 bases at V and 1 base at J, with 11 bases between. This CDR3 is built from 14 residues.

The chain couples TRBV7-6 to TRBJ2-1; D may be TRBD1 (6 bases). V lost 1 base, J lost 4 bases, and 11 bases lay in between. This CDR3 comprises 15 residues. Germline CDR1 reads SGHVS; CDR2 reads FNYEAQ. As DNA, the CDR3 is TGTGCCAGCAGCTTAGAGACAGGAGTATACAATGAGCAGTTCTTC. It translates to CASSLETGVYNEQFF.

This clone was found once. The gene calls are TRBV6-5 and TRBJ2-7, with TRBD2 matching 11 bases. Germline CDR1 reads MNHEY; CDR2 reads SVGAGI. This CDR3 spans 15 amino acids. The trim removed 5 bases at V and 2 bases at J, leaving 5 bases unmatched. In nucleotides, the CDR3 is TGTGCCAGCAGTGCTGGGACTAGCGGTACCTACGAGCAGTACTTC. It encodes CASSAGTSGTYEQYF.

CDR3 sequence (DNA): TGTGCCAGCAGTAAAACAGATACGCAGTATTTT. Its translation is CASSKTDTQYF. The genes are TRBV6-5 and TRBJ2-3, with D unresolved. Germline V CDR1 and CDR2: MNHEY, SVGAGI. The germline V and J ends were trimmed by 5 bases and 3 bases, with 3 bases remaining between them. The CDR3 has 11 residues.

This clone appeared once. For the CDR3, the DNA is TGTGCCACCAGCGCGCCTCGGGGGGAATCCTACGAGCAGTACTTC. The encoded protein is CATSAPRGESYEQYF. V usage is TRBV15 and J usage is TRBJ2-7; 7 nucleotides match TRBD2. Germline CDR1 reads LNHNV; CDR2 reads YYDKDF (reference sequence). The CDR3 consists of 15 residues. Trimming cost V 5 bases and J 1 base; bases outside gene matches: 8.

The V call is TRBV30, the J call TRBJ1-5; possibly TRBD1 for D (6 bases). In germline, CDR1 is GTSNPN, CDR2 SVGIG (reference sequence). V was clipped by 2 bases and J by 5 bases, with 10 bases between them. This CDR3 has 13 amino acids. The CDR3 here is CAWSFRGDQPQHF. As DNA, the CDR3 is TGTGCCTGGAGTTTCAGGGGTGATCAGCCCCAGCATTTT.

This clone was recorded once. This sequence joins TRBV19 and TRBJ2-1; maybe TRBD2 (6 bases). Germline CDR1 and CDR2: LNHDA and SQIVND (reference sequence). Deletions cut 6 bases from V and 2 bases from J, with 17 bases between. This CDR3 comprises 16 residues. CDR3 loop: CASSPSSGGTYNEQFF. The CDR3 DNA reads TGTGCCAGTAGCCCCAGTAGCGGAGGAACCTACAATGAGCAGTTCTTC.

The rearrangement joins TRBV9 to TRBJ2-2, with D maybe TRBD2 (5 bases). The V end was cut by 2 bases, the J end by 7 bases, with 15 bases between. Germline V CDR1 and CDR2: SGDLS, YYNGEE. The CDR3 consists of 15 residues. CDR3 amino acids: CASSVDSGMVGELFF. In DNA, the CDR3 is TGTGCCAGCAGCGTCGACTCGGGGATGGTCGGGGAGCTGTTTTTT.

The chain recombines TRBV2 with TRBJ2-7, with no clear D. Germline V lookup: CDR1 SNHLY, CDR2 FYNNEI. The V and J ends lost 3 bases and 0 bases respectively, with 9 bases between them. The CDR3 is made up of 14 amino acids. In DNA form, the CDR3 reads TGTGCCAGCAGTGATCCAGAAAGCTCCTACGAGCAGTACTTC. It encodes CASSDPESSYEQYF.

The chain couples TRBV7-8 to TRBJ1-1; 7 positions agree with TRBD1. The CDR3 length is 15 residues. Germline V gene data show CDR1 as SGHVS and CDR2 as FQNEAQ. V lost 3 bases and J lost 1; bases outside the gene matches: 5. The CDR3 is CASSFSTGQNTEAFF. The CDR3 DNA sequence: TGTGCCAGCAGCTTTTCGACAGGGCAGAACACTGAAGCTTTCTTT. Based on the CDR3 plus reference TRBV7-8 and TRBJ1-1, the full variable domain is GAGVSQSPRYKVAKRGQDVALRCDPISGHVSLFWYQQALGQGPEFLTYFQNEAQLDKSGLPSDRFFAERPEGSVSTLKIQRTQQEDSAVYLCASSFSTGQNTEAFFGQGTRLTVV.

The chain couples TRBV7-9 to TRBJ1-6; 7 nucleotides agree with TRBD1. The CDR3 extends over 17 amino acids. Per the germline V gene, CDR1 is SEHNR and CDR2 is FQNEAQ (reference sequence). Unmatched junction bases numbered 15, after V lost 5 bases and J lost 8 bases. The CDR3 DNA is TGTGCCAGCAGCCTTAGTCCCCGAGGGGGCTCAGATTCACCCCTCCACTTT. As protein: CASSLSPRGGSDSPLHF. Full variable domain (outside the CDR3, taken from reference TRBV7-9 and TRBJ1-6): DTGVSQNPRHKITKRGQNVTFRCDPISEHNRLYWYRQTLGQGPEFLTYFQNEAQLEKSRLLSDRFSAERPKGSFSTLEIQRTEQGDSAMYLCASSLSPRGGSDSPLHFGNGTRLTVT.

The chain couples TRBV9 to TRBJ1-2; tentatively, D is TRBD1 (5 bases). V lost 0 bases to trimming and J lost 5 bases, with 8 bases between them. Germline values: CDR1 SGDLS, CDR2 YYNGEE. The CDR3 sequence is 13 residues long. The CDR3 DNA is TGTGCCAGCAGCGTAGATCAGGGATATGGCTACACCTTC. This gives the protein CASSVDQGYGYTF.

The rearrangement uses TRBV30 and TRBJ2-7, with D hard to call. The CDR3 covers 13 residues. Germline CDR1 GTSNPN, CDR2 SVGIG (reference sequence). With 0 bases removed from V and 5 bases from J, the gap between germline ends came to 11 bases. CDR3 residues: CAWSVLQFNEQYF. The CDR3 DNA reads as TGTGCCTGGAGTGTTCTACAGTTCAACGAGCAGTACTTC.

In its sample, this clone is medium-sized (0.01 to 0.1%). This sequence joins TRBV6-4 and TRBJ1-1, with TRBD1 matching 7 bases. J gave up 2 bases and V 3 bases, and 3 bases lay outside the gene matches. The CDR3 contains 14 residues. Germline CDR1 is MRHNA and CDR2 is SNTAGT. The CDR3 coding sequence is TGTGCCAGCAGTGAGACAGGGTCTAACACTGAAGCTTTCTTT. Protein sequence: CASSETGSNTEAFF.

The chain is built from TRBV27 and TRBJ2-1; D not certain. The V gene's germline CDR1 is MNHEY and CDR2 SMNVEV (reference sequence). V was cut by 6 bases and J by 6 bases, with 15 bases left in between. This CDR3 contains 14 residues. CDR3 sequence (DNA): TGTGCCAGCAGACCATTCGGTCTAGGCAATGAGCAGTTCTTC. The encoded protein is CASRPFGLGNEQFF.

The chain combines TRBV19 with TRBJ2-5; 8 bases align to TRBD1. With V trimmed by 7 bases and J by 4 bases, 8 bases remained unmatched. The V gene's germline CDR1 is LNHDA and CDR2 SQIVND (reference sequence). The CDR3 loop spans 14 amino acids. CDR3 coding DNA: TGTGCCAGTACAACCAGGGGGCGCGGAGAGACCCAGTACTTC. It specifies CASTTRGRGETQYF.

This chain connects TRBV5-1 to TRBJ1-2, with 8 bases aligning to TRBD1. CDR3 length: 14 residues. V shed 4 bases and J 7 bases; nucleotides not matched to a gene: 9. In germline, CDR1 is SGHRS, CDR2 YFSETQ. CDR3 DNA: TGCGCCAGCAGCCCCGGACAGGGTAGAGGTGGCTACACCTTC. Translating gives CASSPGQGRGGYTF.

The V call is TRBV11-3, the J call TRBJ2-3; D possibly corresponds to TRBD1 (6 bases). This CDR3 has 15 residues. V dropped 1 base and J dropped 5 bases, with 13 bases sitting between them. CDR1 is SGHNT, CDR2 YENEEA, per germline. The CDR3 loop is CASSLGGQIKDTQYF. The CDR3 DNA is TGTGCCAGCAGCTTAGGGGGACAAATAAAAGATACGCAGTATTTT.

The J gene is TRBJ1-4, the V gene TRBV6-1; no clear D gene. Germline V gene lookup returns CDR1 MNHNS and CDR2 SASEGT. V lost 1 base to trimming and J lost 0 bases, with 9 bases between them. The CDR3 sequence is 16 residues long. The CDR3 DNA reads TGTGCCAGCAGTGAAGGCAGGAGTGCAACTAATGAAAAACTGTTTTTT. Protein product: CASSEGRSATNEKLFF.